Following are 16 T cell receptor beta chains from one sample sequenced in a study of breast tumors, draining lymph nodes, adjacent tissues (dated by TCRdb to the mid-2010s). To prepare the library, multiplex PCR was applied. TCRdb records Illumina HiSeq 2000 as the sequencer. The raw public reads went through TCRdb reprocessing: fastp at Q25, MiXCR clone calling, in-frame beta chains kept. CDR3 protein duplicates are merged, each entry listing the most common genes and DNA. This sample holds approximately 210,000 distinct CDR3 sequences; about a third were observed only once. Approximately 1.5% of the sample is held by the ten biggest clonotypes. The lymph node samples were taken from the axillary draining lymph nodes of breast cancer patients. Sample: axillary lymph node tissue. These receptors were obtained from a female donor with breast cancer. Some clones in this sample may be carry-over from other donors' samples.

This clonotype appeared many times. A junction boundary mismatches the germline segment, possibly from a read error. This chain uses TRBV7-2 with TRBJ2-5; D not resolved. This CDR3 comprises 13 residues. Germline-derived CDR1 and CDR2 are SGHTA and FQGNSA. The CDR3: CASSLVRAETQCF. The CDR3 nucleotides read TGTGCCAGCAGCTTAGTCCGGGCCGAGACCCAGTGCTTC.

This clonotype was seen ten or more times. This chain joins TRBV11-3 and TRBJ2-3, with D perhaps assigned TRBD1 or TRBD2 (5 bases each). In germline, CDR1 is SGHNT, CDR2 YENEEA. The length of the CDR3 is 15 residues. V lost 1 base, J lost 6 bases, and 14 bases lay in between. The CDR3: CASSLGGDARDTQYF. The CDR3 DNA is TGTGCCAGCAGCTTAGGAGGGGATGCGAGGGATACGCAGTATTTT. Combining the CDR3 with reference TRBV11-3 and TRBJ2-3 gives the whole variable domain EAGVVQSPRYKIIEKKQPVAFWCNPISGHNTLYWYLQNLGQGPELLIRYENEEAVDDSQLPKDRFSAERLKGVDSTLKIQPAELGDSAVYLCASSLGGDARDTQYFGPGTRLTVL.

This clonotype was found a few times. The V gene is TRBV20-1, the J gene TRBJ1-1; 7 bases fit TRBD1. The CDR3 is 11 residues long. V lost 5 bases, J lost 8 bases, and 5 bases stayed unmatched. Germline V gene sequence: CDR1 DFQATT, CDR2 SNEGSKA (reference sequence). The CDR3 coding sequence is TGCAGTGCTCCTCGGACAGGAGAAGCTTTCTTT. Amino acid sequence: CSAPRTGEAFF.

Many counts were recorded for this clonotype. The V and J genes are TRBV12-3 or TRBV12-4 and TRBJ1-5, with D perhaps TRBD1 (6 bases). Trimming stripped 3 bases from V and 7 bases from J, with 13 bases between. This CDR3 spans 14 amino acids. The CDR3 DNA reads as TGTGCCAGCAGTTTGGACAGAACGAGGCAGCCCCAGCATTTT. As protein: CASSLDRTRQPQHF.

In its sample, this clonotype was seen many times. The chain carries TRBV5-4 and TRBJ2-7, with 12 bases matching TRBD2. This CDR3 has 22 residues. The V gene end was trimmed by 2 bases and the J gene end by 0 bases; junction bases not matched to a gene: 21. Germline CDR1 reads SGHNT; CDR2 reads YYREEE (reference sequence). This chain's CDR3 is CASSFNPQLWTSGVRSSYEQYF. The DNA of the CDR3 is TGTGCCAGCAGCTTTAACCCTCAGCTGTGGACTAGCGGGGTAAGGAGCTCCTACGAGCAGTACTTC.

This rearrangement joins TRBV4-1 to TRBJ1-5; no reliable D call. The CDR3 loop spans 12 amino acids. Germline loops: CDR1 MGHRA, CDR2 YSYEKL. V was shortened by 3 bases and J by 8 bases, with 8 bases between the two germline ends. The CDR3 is CASSHAREPQHF. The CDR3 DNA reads TGCGCCAGCAGCCATGCACGGGAGCCCCAGCATTTT.

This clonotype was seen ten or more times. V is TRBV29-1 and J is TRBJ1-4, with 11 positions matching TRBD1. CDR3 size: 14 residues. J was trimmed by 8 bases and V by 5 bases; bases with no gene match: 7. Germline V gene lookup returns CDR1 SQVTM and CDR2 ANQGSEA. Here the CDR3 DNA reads TGCAGCGTTTCCGGGACAGGGGGAAGAGAAAAACTGTTTTTT. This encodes CSVSGTGGREKLFF.

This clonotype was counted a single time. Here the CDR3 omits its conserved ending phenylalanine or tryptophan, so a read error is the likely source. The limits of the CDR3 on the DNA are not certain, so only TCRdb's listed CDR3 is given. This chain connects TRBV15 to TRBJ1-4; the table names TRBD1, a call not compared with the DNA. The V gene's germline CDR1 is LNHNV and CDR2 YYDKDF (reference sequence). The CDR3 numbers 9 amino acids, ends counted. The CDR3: CATSITGTG.

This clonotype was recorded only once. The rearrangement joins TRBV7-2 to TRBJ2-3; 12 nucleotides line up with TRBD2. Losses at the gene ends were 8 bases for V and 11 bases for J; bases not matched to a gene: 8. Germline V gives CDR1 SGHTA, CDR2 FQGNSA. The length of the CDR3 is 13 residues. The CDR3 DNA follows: TGTGCCAGCGGGCTAGCGGGAGGGGTTGAGCAGTATTTT. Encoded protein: CASGLAGGVEQYF.

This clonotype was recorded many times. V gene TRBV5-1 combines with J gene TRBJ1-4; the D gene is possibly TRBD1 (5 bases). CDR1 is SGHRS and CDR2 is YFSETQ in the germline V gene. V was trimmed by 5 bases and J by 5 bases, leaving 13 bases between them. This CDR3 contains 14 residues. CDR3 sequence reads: CASRPGRGNEKLFF. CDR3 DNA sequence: TGCGCCAGCAGACCGGGACGGGGAAATGAAAAACTGTTTTTT.

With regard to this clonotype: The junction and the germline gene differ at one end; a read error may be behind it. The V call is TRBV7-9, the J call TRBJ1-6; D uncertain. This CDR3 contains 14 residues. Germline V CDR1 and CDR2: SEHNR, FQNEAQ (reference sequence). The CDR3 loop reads CANSPDAGNSPLHF. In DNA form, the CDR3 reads TGTGCCAACAGCCCGGACGCCGGGAACTCACCCCTCCACTTT.

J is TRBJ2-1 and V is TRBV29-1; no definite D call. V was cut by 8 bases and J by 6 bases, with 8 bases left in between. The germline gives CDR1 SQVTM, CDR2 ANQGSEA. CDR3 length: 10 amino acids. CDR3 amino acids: CSLESNEQFF. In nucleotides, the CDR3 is TGCAGCTTGGAGAGCAATGAGCAGTTCTTC.

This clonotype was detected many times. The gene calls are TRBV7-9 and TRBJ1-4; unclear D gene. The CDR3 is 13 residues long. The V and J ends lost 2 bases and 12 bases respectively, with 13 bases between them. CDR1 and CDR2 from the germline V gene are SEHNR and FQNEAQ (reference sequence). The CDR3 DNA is TGTGCCAGCAGCTTAATGCCTCGCCCGGAACTGTTTTTT. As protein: CASSLMPRPELFF. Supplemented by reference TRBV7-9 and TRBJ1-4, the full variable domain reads DTGVSQNPRHKITKRGQNVTFRCDPISEHNRLYWYRQTLGQGPEFLTYFQNEAQLEKSRLLSDRFSAERPKGSFSTLEIQRTEQGDSAMYLCASSLMPRPELFFGSGTQLSVL.

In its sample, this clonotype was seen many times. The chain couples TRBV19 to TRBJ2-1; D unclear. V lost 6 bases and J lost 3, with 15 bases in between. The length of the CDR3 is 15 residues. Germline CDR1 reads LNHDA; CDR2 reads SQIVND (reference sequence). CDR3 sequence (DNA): TGTGCCAGTAGGTTGGGTGGCAGCTACTACAATGAGCAGTTCTTC. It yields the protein CASRLGGSYYNEQFF. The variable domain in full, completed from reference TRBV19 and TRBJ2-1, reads DGGITQSPKYLFRKEGQNVTLSCEQNLNHDAMYWYRQDPGQGLRLIYYSQIVNDFQKGDIAEGYSVSREKKESFPLTVTSAQKNPTAFYLCASRLGGSYYNEQFFGPGTRLTVL.

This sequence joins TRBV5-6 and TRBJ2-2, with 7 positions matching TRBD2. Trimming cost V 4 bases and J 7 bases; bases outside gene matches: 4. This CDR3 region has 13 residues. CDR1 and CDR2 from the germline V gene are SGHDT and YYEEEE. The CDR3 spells CASSERTSGELFF. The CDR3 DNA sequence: TGTGCCAGCAGCGAGCGGACTAGCGGGGAGCTGTTTTTT.

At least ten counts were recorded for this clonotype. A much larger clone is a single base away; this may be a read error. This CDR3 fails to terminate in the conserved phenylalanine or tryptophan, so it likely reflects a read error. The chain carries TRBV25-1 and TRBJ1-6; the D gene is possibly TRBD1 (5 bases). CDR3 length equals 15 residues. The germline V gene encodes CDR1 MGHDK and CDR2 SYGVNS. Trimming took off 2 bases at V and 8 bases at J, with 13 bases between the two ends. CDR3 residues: CASSEEGAGYSPLHS. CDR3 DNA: TGTGCCAGCAGTGAAGAAGGGGCTGGGTATTCACCCCTCCACTCT.